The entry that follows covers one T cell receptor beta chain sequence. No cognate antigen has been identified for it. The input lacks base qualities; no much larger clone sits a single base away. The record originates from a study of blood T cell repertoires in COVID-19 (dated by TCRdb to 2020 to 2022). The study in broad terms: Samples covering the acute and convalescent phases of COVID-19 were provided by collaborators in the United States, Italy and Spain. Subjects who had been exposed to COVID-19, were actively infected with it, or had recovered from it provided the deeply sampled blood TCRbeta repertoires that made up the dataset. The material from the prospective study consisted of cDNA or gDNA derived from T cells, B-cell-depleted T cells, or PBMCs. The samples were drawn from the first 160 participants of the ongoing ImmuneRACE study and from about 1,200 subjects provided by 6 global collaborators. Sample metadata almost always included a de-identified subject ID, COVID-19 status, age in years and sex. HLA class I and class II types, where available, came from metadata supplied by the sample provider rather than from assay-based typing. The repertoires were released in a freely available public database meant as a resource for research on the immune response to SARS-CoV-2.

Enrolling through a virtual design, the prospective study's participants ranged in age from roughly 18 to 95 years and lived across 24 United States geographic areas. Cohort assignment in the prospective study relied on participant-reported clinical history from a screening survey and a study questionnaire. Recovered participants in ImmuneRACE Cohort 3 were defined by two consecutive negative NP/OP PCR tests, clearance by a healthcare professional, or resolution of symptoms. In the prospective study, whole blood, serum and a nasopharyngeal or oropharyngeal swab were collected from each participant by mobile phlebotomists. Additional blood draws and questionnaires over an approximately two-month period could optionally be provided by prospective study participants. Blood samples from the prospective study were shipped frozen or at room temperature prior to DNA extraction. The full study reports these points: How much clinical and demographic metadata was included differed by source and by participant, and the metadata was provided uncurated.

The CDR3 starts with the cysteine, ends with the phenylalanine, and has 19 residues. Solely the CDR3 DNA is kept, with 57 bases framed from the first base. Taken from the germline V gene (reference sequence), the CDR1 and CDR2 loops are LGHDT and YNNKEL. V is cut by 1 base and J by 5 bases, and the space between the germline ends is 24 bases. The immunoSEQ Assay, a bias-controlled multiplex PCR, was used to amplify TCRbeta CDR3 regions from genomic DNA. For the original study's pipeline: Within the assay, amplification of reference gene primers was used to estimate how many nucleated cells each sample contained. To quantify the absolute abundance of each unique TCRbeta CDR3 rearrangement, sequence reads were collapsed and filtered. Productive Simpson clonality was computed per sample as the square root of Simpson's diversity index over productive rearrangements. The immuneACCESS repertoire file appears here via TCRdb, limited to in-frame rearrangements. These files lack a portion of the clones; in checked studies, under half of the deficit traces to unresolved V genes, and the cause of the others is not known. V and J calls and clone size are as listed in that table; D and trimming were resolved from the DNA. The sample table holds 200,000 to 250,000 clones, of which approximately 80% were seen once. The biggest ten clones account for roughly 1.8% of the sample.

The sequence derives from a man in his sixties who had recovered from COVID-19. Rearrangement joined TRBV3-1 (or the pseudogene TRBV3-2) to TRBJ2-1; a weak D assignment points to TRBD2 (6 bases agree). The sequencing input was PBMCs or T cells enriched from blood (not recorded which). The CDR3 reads CASSQGFGLDAGYHNEQFF. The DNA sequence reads TGTGCCAGCAGCCAAGGTTTCGGACTGGACGCGGGGTACCACAATGAGCAGTTCTTC.